This T cell receptor (beta chain) was captured in a study of vaccination effects on CD4 cells after COVID-19. Points from the study as a whole: The study found marked clonal contraction of infection- and vaccine-induced clones late after vaccination. Sampling in the study covered few convalescent patients and included no early post-infection timepoints. Common cold coronavirus cross-reactivity was shown by only 1 of 255 vaccine-induced clones in healthy vaccinees.

The method was immunoSEQ multiplex PCR; TCRdb's version includes in-frame clones alone and lacks a portion of them. Of 20,000 to 25,000 clones detected, roughly 75% appear once; the ten largest clones hold around 10%. On day 10 of culture, CD4+ T cells were separated out. The healthy vaccine recipients, who had no prior SARS-CoV-2 infection, showed negative nucleocapsid antibodies. With 3 bases removed from V and 6 bases from J, the gap between germline ends came to 15 bases. The CDR3 loop spans 15 amino acids. CDR1 LNHDA and CDR2 SQIVND come from the germline V gene (reference sequence). As regards this clone: Its antigen remains unidentified.

The input for sequencing was CD4+ T cells from PBMCs cultured without peptide, taken before COVID-19 vaccination. The chain carries TRBV19 and TRBJ1-5; D is unresolved. The clonotype originates from a human donor who received a COVID-19 vaccine. Here the CDR3 DNA reads TGTGCCAGTAGTATGGACTCCTGGCGAGTTCAGCCCCAGCATTTT. This gives the protein CASSMDSWRVQPQHF.